A single sample is the source of the 7 T cell receptor beta chains below, sequenced in a study of OX40 agonist ivuxolimab in advanced cancers. Measured with immunoSEQ multiplex PCR; TCRdb has only the in-frame clones, and not every one. The table has 59,000 or so clones, approximately 86% seen once. The specimen comprised CD4+ or CD8+ T cells sorted from blood, sampled in a trial of the OX40 agonist ivuxolimab. Source of these receptors: an adult with an advanced solid tumor such as melanoma, head and neck, liver or kidney cancer.

As regards this clone: At one end, the junction sequence differs from germline, possibly due to a read error. Other DNA sequences in this specimen translate into the identical CDR3. The J gene is TRBJ2-7, the V gene TRBV5-4; 10 bases map to TRBD2. The CDR3 length is 18 residues. Germline CDR1 reads SGHNT; CDR2 reads YYREEE (reference sequence). Written as DNA, the CDR3 is TGCGCCAGCAGCCAAGAGCGGGCTAGCGGGGGCTATACCTACGAGCAGTACTTC. This encodes CASSQERASGGYTYEQYF. Supplemented by reference TRBV5-4 and TRBJ2-7, the full variable domain reads ETGVTQSPTHLIKTRGQQVTLRCSSQSGHNTVSWYQQALGQGPQFIFQYYREEENGRGNFPPRFSGLQFPNYSSELNVNALELDDSALYLCASSQERASGGYTYEQYFGPGTRLTVT.

The sample holds a few counts of this clone. The chain uses TRBV28 and TRBJ2-3; D may be TRBD1 or TRBD2 (5 bases each). CDR3 length: 15 amino acids. Germline values: CDR1 MDHEN, CDR2 SYDVKM. V lost 10 bases to trimming and J lost 4 bases, with 21 bases between them. CDR3 amino acids: CATDVSGQGSDTQYF. The CDR3 DNA reads TGTGCCACCGACGTTTCGGGGCAGGGATCAGATACGCAGTATTTT.

CDR3 in DNA: TGTGCCAGCAGCTTCGGGACAGCGTACACTGAAGCTTTCTTT. Translation: CASSFGTAYTEAFF. V gene TRBV7-2 combines with J gene TRBJ1-1; 7 bases align to TRBD1. CDR3 length: 14 residues. Germline V gene sequence: CDR1 SGHTA, CDR2 FQGNSA. Trimming cost V 3 bases and J 3 bases; bases outside gene matches: 4. The full variable domain, with the rest looked up from reference TRBV7-2 and TRBJ1-1, is GAGVSQSPSNKVTEKGKDVELRCDPISGHTALYWYRQSLGQGLEFLIYFQGNSAPDKSGLPSDRFSAERTGGSVSTLTIQRTQQEDSAVYLCASSFGTAYTEAFFGQGTRLTVV.

The chain recombines TRBV19 with TRBJ2-6, with D perhaps TRBD1 or TRBD2 (6 bases each). Germline values: CDR1 LNHDA, CDR2 SQIVND (reference sequence). This CDR3 is 19 amino acids long. V dropped 7 bases and J dropped 0 bases, with 22 bases sitting between them. The CDR3 protein is CASNRLGGSGGSGANVLTF. CDR3 DNA sequence: TGTGCCAGTAACCGCCTGGGGGGCTCAGGAGGCTCTGGGGCCAACGTCCTGACTTTC.

This rearrangement joins TRBV5-6 to TRBJ1-1, with D unresolved. This CDR3 is built from 12 residues. V shed 4 bases and J shed 11 bases, with 15 bases lying between them. Germline V lookup: CDR1 SGHDT, CDR2 YYEEEE. CDR3 nucleotide sequence: TGTGCCAGCAGCAACACCGGTGGTGACGCTTTCTTT. Encoded protein: CASSNTGGDAFF. Full variable domain (remainder filled in from reference TRBV5-6 and TRBJ1-1): DAGVTQSPTHLIKTRGQQVTLRCSPKSGHDTVSWYQQALGQGPQFIFQYYEEEERQRGNFPDRFSGHQFPNYSSELNVNALLLGDSALYLCASSNTGGDAFFGQGTRLTVV.

This clone was recorded once. The chain links TRBV2 to TRBJ2-7; possibly TRBD1 or TRBD2 for D (5 bases each). CDR3 size: 14 residues. Per the germline V gene, CDR1 is SNHLY and CDR2 is FYNNEI. V lost 7 bases to trimming and J lost 0 bases, with 13 bases between them. CDR3: CASKRDRHSYEQYF. The CDR3 nucleotides read TGTGCCAGCAAACGGGACCGCCACTCCTACGAGCAGTACTTC.

The CDR3 loop reads CAWRSWVNTEAFF. The CDR3 coding sequence is TGTGCCTGGAGAAGTTGGGTGAACACTGAAGCTTTCTTT. The J gene is TRBJ1-1, the V gene TRBV30; D is uncertain. This CDR3 region has 13 residues. Between the trimmed V and J ends, which lost 3 bases and 0 bases, there was a span of 8 bases. Germline values: CDR1 GTSNPN, CDR2 SVGIG (reference sequence).